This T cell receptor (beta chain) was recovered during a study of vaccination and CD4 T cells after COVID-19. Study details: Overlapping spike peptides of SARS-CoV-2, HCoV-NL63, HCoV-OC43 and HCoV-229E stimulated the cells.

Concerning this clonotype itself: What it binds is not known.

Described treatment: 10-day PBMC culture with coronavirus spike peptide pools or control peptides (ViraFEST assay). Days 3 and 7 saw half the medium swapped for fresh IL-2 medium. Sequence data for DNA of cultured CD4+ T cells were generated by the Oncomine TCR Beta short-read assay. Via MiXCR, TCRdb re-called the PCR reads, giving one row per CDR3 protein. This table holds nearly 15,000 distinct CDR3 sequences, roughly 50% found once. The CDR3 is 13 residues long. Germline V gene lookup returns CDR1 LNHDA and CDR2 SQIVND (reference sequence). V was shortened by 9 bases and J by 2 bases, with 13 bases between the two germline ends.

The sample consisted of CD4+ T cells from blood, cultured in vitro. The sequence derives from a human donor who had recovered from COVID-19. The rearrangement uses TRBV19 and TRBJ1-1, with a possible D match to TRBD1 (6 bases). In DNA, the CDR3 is TGTGCCAGCTTCCGACAGGAAAACACTGAAGCTTTCTTT. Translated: CASFRQENTEAFF.